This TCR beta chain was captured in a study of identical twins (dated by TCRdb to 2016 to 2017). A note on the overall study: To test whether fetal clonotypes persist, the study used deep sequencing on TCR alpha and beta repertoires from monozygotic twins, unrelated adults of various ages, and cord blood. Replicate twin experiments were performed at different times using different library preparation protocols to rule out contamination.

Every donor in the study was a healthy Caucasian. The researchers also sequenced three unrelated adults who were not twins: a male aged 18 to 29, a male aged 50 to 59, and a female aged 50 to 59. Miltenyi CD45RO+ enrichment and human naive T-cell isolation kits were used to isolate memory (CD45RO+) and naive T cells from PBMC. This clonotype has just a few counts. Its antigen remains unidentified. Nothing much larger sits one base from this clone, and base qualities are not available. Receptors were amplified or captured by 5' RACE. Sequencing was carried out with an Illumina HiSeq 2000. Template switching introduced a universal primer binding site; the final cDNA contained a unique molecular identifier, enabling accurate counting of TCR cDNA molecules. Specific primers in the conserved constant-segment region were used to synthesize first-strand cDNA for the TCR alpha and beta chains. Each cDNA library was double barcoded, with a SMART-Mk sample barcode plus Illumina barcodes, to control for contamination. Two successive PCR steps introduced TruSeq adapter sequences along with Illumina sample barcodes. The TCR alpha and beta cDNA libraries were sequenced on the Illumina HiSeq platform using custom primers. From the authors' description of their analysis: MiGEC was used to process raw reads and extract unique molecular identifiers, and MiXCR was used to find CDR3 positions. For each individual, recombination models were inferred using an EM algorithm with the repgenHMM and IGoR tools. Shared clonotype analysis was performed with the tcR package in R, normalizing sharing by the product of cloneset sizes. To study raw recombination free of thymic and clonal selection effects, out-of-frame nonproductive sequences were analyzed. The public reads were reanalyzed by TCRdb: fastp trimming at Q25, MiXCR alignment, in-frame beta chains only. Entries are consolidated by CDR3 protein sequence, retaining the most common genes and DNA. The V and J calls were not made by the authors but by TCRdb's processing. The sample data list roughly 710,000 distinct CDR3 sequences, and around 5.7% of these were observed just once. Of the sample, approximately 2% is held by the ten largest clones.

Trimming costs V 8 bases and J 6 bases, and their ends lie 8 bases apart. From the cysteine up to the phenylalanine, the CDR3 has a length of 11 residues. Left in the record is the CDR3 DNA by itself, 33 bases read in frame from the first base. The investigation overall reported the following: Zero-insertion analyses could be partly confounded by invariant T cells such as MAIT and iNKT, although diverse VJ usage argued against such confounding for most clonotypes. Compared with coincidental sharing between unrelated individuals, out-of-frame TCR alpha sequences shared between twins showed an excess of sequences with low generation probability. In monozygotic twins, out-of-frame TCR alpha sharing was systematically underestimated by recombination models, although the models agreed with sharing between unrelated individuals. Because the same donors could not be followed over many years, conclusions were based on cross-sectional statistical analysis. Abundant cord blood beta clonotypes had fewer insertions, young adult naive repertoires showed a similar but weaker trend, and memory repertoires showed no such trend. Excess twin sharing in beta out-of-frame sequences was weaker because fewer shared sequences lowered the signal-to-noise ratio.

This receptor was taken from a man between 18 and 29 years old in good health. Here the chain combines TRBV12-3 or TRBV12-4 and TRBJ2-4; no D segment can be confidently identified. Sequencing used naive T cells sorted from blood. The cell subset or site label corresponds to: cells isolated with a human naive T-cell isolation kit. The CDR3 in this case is CASGLANIQYF. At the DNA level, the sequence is TGTGCCAGCGGCTTAGCAAACATTCAGTACTTC.